The clone carrying this TCR beta chain was seen a single time. In the PCR, 60 Vbeta and 13 Jbeta primers were used. Assay: immunoSEQ multiplex PCR; the TCRdb copy retains only in-frame clones and omits some. The repertoire consists of 100,000 to 150,000 clones, with around four fifths occurring once and the leading ten covering roughly a tenth. Germline V gene data show CDR1 as ENHRY and CDR2 as SYGVKD. V gave up 0 bases and J gave up 5 bases, with 16 bases separating them. The CDR3 extends over 16 amino acids. The data were taken from a study of cytomegalovirus exposure and HLA in healthy donors. The V gene is TRBV10-3, the J gene TRBJ2-5; D is possibly TRBD1 (6 bases). The TCR originated in a man between 25 and 39 years old in good health and CMV-seropositive. Sequencing was performed on PBMCs. CDR3 residues: CAISESGPGQPETQYF. The CDR3 DNA follows: TGTGCCATCAGTGAGTCCGGACCCGGACAGCCGGAGACCCAGTACTTC.